Listed here are 5 T cell receptor beta chains from one sample, sequenced in a study of long-term antiretroviral therapy in people with HIV. Survey-level resolution applied to immunoSEQ assay v3.0. Assay: immunoSEQ multiplex PCR; the TCRdb copy retains only in-frame clones and omits some. The sample consists of tens of thousands of clones, around 80% of them appearing once. The specimen comprised unsorted PBMCs, sampled 0.5 years after starting antiretroviral therapy. The source of these receptors is a man aged 18 to 30 with HIV.

The V and J genes are TRBV5-6 and TRBJ2-7; the D is unclear. V lost 4 bases, J lost 2 bases, and 7 bases lay in between. CDR3 size: 12 residues. Germline CDR1 is SGHDT and CDR2 is YYEEEE. The CDR3 nucleotides are TGTGCCAGCAGCCGTCACACCTACGAGCAGTACTTC. This sequence encodes CASSRHTYEQYF.

The chain links TRBV5-4 to TRBJ1-2; the D is unclear. Trimming took off 2 bases at V and 0 bases at J, with 11 bases between the two ends. Germline V gene lookup returns CDR1 SGHNT and CDR2 YYREEE (reference sequence). The CDR3 totals 15 residues. CDR3 loop: CASSFAGKANYGYTF. The CDR3 DNA is TGTGCCAGCAGCTTCGCTGGGAAAGCTAACTATGGCTACACCTTC.

In this sample, this clone is medium-sized. The chain uses TRBV28 and TRBJ2-5, with D unclear. Trimming removed 2 bases from V and 5 bases from J, with 6 bases in between. The CDR3 extends over 12 amino acids. The germline V gene has CDR1 MDHEN and CDR2 SYDVKM. The CDR3 DNA follows: TGTGCCAGCAGTTTAACTGGGGAGACCCAGTACTTC. The encoded protein is CASSLTGETQYF.

The chain couples TRBV19 to TRBJ1-1; D possibly corresponds to TRBD1 (5 bases). In germline, CDR1 is LNHDA, CDR2 SQIVND (reference sequence). CDR3 length: 16 amino acids. Trimming cost V 6 bases and J 3 bases, with 20 bases left between them. CDR3 bases: TGTGCCAGTAGCCCCGGGATCGGGGCGCGGGACACTGAAGCTTTCTTT. Translated: CASSPGIGARDTEAFF.

V gene TRBV30 combines with J gene TRBJ2-1, with 10 bases fitting TRBD2. CDR1 and CDR2 from the germline V gene are GTSNPN and SVGIG (reference sequence). Trimming removed 5 bases from V and 3 bases from J; junction bases left unmatched: 1. The CDR3 spans 13 residues. This CDR3 reads CAWGLADYNEQFF. Here the CDR3 DNA reads TGTGCCTGGGGACTAGCGGACTACAATGAGCAGTTCTTC.